The present T cell receptor (beta chain) was sequenced within a study of control samples from healthy donors and cancer patients. Measured with immunoSEQ multiplex PCR; TCRdb has only the in-frame clones, and not every one. The data show roughly 120,000 clones, approximately 89% seen once. The TCR originated in a woman younger than 35 in good health. Input material: blood.

CDR3 protein: CASSLPTSGRFETQYF. As DNA, the CDR3 is TGTGCCAGCAGCTTACCCACTAGCGGGAGATTTGAGACCCAGTACTTC. J is TRBJ2-5 and V is TRBV7-3; TRBD2 matches 11 bases. V trimming: 2 bases; J trimming: 5 bases; junction bases outside the gene matches: 7. The CDR3 is 16 residues long. Germline V lookup: CDR1 SGHTA, CDR2 FQGTGA.